The source of this TCR beta chain is a study of blood T cells in healthy people across ages. The study, taken as a whole, reports: Donor CMV infection status was unknown, possibly confounding age-related changes in expanded clonotypes.

On this clonotype itself: What it recognizes is unknown.

Germline V lookup: CDR1 MDHEN, CDR2 SYDVKM. Trimming removed 6 bases from V and 3 bases from J, with 9 bases in between. CDR3 size: 12 residues. PCR was performed a second time for roughly 7 to 11 cycles using a sample-barcoded 5' primer and a J-beta primer mix. TCRdb redid the calling of the 5' RACE reads with MiXCR, one entry per CDR3 protein. Among roughly 1.5 million distinct CDR3 sequences listed, less than 45% were seen once. This clonotype was sampled from a woman aged 18-30 years in good health. The sample taken for sequencing was blood. The rearrangement uses TRBV28 and TRBJ2-7; D is unclear. The CDR3 loop reads CASSEHRYEQYF. The CDR3 DNA is TGTGCCAGCAGCGAACATCGCTACGAGCAGTACTTC.